There are many counts of the clone carrying this T cell receptor beta chain. Compared with germline, one end of the junction differs, possibly owing to a read error. These data come from a study of human T cells and chemical hapten exposure. TCRdb analysed the RACE reads with MiXCR anew, one entry per CDR3 protein. The sample has around 380,000 distinct CDR3 sequences, 4.8% seen once. Described time point: patch test 1, 2 weeks after DPC sensitization. The sample's treatment: therapeutic diphenylcyclopropenone sensitization with weekly scalp DPC. The receptor was derived from a woman in her forties or fifties with alopecia areata. Some clones in this sample may be carry-over from other donors' samples. This specimen was whole blood, taken in connection with sensitization to the hapten diphenylcyclopropenone (DPC).

The CDR3 region is CASSIDRGSNQPQHF. CDR3 sequence (DNA): TGTGCCAGCAGCATAGACAGAGGTAGCAATCAGCCCCAGCATTTT. This chain joins TRBV11-2 and TRBJ1-5, with D perhaps TRBD1 (5 bases). The CDR3 loop spans 15 amino acids. Germline V CDR1 and CDR2: SGHAT, FQNNGV.